A few counts support the clone carrying this TCR beta chain. This record belongs to a study of T cells in Graves' hyperthyroidism and ophthalmopathy. After removal of 5 bases from V and 0 bases from J, the junction contained 10 bases not matched to a gene. CDR1 MNHNS and CDR2 SASEGT come from the germline V gene. This CDR3 has 17 residues. Amplification targeted TCR beta CDR3 regions from RNA transcripts. Carried out on the TCR CDR3, a first-round RT-PCR used the HTBI primer set. TCRdb re-called the multiplex PCR reads with MiXCR, one entry per CDR3 protein. The sample lists around 440,000 distinct CDR3 sequences; about a sixth were seen once.

Material for sequencing was blood. The sequence came from a woman aged 18 to 35 with Graves' hyperthyroidism. The chain employs TRBV6-1 and TRBJ1-3, with 7 positions matching TRBD1. CDR3: CASSPGDSSISGNTIYF. For the CDR3, the DNA is TGTGCCAGCAGTCCCGGGGACAGCTCAATCTCTGGAAACACCATATATTTT.